This TCR beta chain was identified in a study of response to subunit inactivated influenza vaccine. CDR3 length: 14 residues. The trim removed 3 bases at V and 3 bases at J, leaving 2 bases unmatched. Germline CDR1 is MGHRA and CDR2 is YSYEKL. There are many counts of this clonotype. TCRdb re-called the RT-PCR reads through MiXCR, storing one row per CDR3 protein. The data hold hundreds of thousands of distinct CDR3 sequences, with approximately 10% observed a single time. The sample also formed part of further work on T cells expressing NK-cell markers. This second report adds: The authors generated TCR beta cDNA through 5'RACE template switching with UMIs.

Material: PBMCs from blood, obtained on the day of vaccination. This sequence was found in a man in his fifties who received an inactivated influenza vaccine. The V and J genes are TRBV4-1 and TRBJ2-3; 8 positions agree with TRBD1. CDR3 amino acids: CASSHQGATDTQYF. The CDR3 coding sequence is TGCGCCAGCAGCCACCAGGGGGCAACAGATACGCAGTATTTT.